A selection of T cell receptor beta chains follows, all from one sample in a study of blood T cells in healthy people across ages. MiXCR, run by TCRdb on the 5' RACE reads, gives a single entry per CDR3 protein. The sample includes about 1.8 million distinct CDR3 sequences, around half of them seen just once. Input material: blood. These receptors were obtained from a woman between 40 and 50 years old in good health. The CDR3 runs from the conserved cysteine through the conserved F or W. Fields, in order: J gene, clone size, V gene, D gene, CDR3 DNA, CDR3 protein. A D gene is named only where the DNA matches it firmly. A clone size is listed for some rows: how often the clone was seen (once, few, many), or a class if it is expanded.

TRBJ2-7 NA TRBV6-2/TRBV6-3 NA TGTGCCAGCAGCGGTAGGGCCCCGGGAATTCAGTACTTC CASSGRAPGIQYF
TRBJ1-2 NA TRBV29-1 TRBD1 TGCAGCGTTGATGAAGGGGACAGGAGCTATGGCTACACCTTC CSVDEGDRSYGYTF
TRBJ2-1 few TRBV29-1 TRBD2 TGCAGCGTACGACTAGCGGGGGTTTTTGAGCAGTTCTTC CSVRLAGVFEQFF
TRBJ2-7 NA TRBV10-2 TRBD1 TGCGCCAGCAGCGCCAGACAGGGGGCTGACTACGAGCAGTACTTC CASSARQGADYEQYF
TRBJ1-6 NA TRBV21-1 NA TGTGCCAGCAGCAAACAGGGGGCGCATTCACCCCTCCACTTT CASSKQGAHSPLHF
TRBJ1-2 NA TRBV6-2/TRBV6-3 NA TGTGCCAGCAGCCCGGAGTATGGCTACACCTTC CASSPEYGYTF
TRBJ2-1 NA TRBV10-3 TRBD2 TGTGCCAGTAGGACTAGCGGGGCAGACAATGAGCAGTTCTTC CASRTSGADNEQFF
TRBJ2-4 NA TRBV2 TRBD1 TGTGCCAGCCTCACAGGGGACATTCAGTACTTC CASLTGDIQYF
TRBJ2-7 NA TRBV27 NA TGTGCCAGCAGTTTATCTGTGGGGCGGGGTCCCCACGAGCAGTACTTC CASSLSVGRGPHEQYF
TRBJ2-1 NA TRBV5-1 TRBD1 TGCGCCAGCAGCTTGATGACAGGGAAAGATGAGCAGTTCTTC CASSLMTGKDEQFF
TRBJ1-2 NA TRBV15 NA TGTGCCACCAGCAGAGCCACAGGGTACTATGGCTACACCTTC CATSRATGYYGYTF
TRBJ2-3 NA TRBV20-1 NA TGCAGGGCTAGAGGGACGGTAGATACGCAGTATTTT CRARGTVDTQYF
TRBJ2-3 few TRBV7-8 NA TGTGCCAGCAGCGACCGGGAGAGGGGGACGCAGTATTTT CASSDRERGTQYF
TRBJ2-3 NA TRBV3-1 TRBD2 TGTGCCAGCAGGGCTAGCGGGGGGGCGAATACGCAGTATTTT CASRASGGANTQYF
TRBJ1-4 NA TRBV27 NA TGTGCCAGCAGTCATCCCCGAACGTCAACTAATGAAAAACTGTTTTTT CASSHPRTSTNEKLFF
TRBJ2-5 many TRBV27 NA TGTGCCAGCAGCCATCCTGGGGAGACCCAGTACTTC CASSHPGETQYF
TRBJ2-6 NA TRBV5-1 TRBD1 TGCGCCAGCAGCATGGGACAGATATCTGGGGCCAACGTCCTGACTTTC CASSMGQISGANVLTF
TRBJ1-5 NA TRBV6-6 NA TGTGCCAGCAGTTACAGGGGTAAAAATCAGCCCCAGCATTTT CASSYRGKNQPQHF
TRBJ2-1 few TRBV4-2 TRBD1 TGTGCCAGCAGCCAAGCTCGGGCAGGGGGCAGAGGTGAGCAGTTCTTC CASSQARAGGRGEQFF
TRBJ2-2 NA TRBV28 NA TGTGCCAGCAGCAGGTCCCCATCGAACACCGGGGAGCTGTTTTTT CASSRSPSNTGELFF
TRBJ2-1 few TRBV11-2 TRBD2 TGTGCCAGCAGCTTACCCGGACTAGCGGGGATTTCCTACAATGAGCAGTTCTTC CASSLPGLAGISYNEQFF
TRBJ1-5 NA TRBV6-6 TRBD1 TGTGCCAGCAGTTATCAGGGGGCCGGGAGCAATCAGCCCCAGCATTTT CASSYQGAGSNQPQHF
TRBJ1-2 NA TRBV29-1 TRBD1 TGCAGCGTTGAAGATAGCGGGACAGGTCATGGCTACACCTTC CSVEDSGTGHGYTF
TRBJ1-2 NA TRBV4-3 TRBD1 TGCGCCAGCAGCCAAGATCTGGCCGGGGACAGGCCTATCTATGGCTACACCTTC CASSQDLAGDRPIYGYTF
TRBJ1-1 NA TRBV11-1 NA TGTGCCAGCAACAAAAACCGGGGGGCGCGGGTCACTGAAGCTTTCTTT CASNKNRGARVTEAFF
TRBJ1-6 NA TRBV6-2/TRBV6-3 NA TGTGCCGGCAGGGACGGTAATTCACCCCTCCACTTT CAGRDGNSPLHF
TRBJ2-6 few TRBV6-2/TRBV6-3 TRBD1 TGTGCCAGCAGTTACGCGCGACAGGGGAGCTCATCTGGGGCCAACGTCCTGACTTTC CASSYARQGSSSGANVLTF
TRBJ1-1 NA TRBV3-1 NA TGTGCCAGCAGCCAACGGGGAATGAGGACTGAGGCTTTCTTT CASSQRGMRTEAFF
TRBJ1-4 NA TRBV27 NA TGTGCCAGCGGACCTCGGGACGGGACGGAAAAACTGTTTTTT CASGPRDGTEKLFF
TRBJ2-7 NA TRBV5-1 NA TGCGCCAGCCGAGAACCAGGTGGAGGCGAGCAGTACTTC CASREPGGGEQYF
TRBJ1-5 NA TRBV11-2 TRBD1 TGTGCCAGCAGCTTTGGGGCAGGGGGTCAGCCCCAGCATTTT CASSFGAGGQPQHF
TRBJ2-3 few TRBV5-1 NA TGCGCCAGCAGCCGGGCGACAGAGACAGATACGCAGTATTTT CASSRATETDTQYF
TRBJ2-4 NA TRBV24-1 NA TGTGCCACCAGTGATAGCGGCGGAACCTTGGCCAAAAACATTCAGTACTTC CATSDSGGTLAKNIQYF
TRBJ1-1 NA TRBV2 NA TGTGCCAGCAGTGCATCAAGGGGGGTTGAAGCTTTCTTT CASSASRGVEAFF
TRBJ2-3 few TRBV24-1 NA TGTGCCACCAGTAAAACAGACACAGATACGCAGTATTTT CATSKTDTDTQYF
TRBJ2-1 once TRBV5-6 TRBD2 TGTGCCAGCAGCCAGCCCAGGGTGGCGACTAGCGGGGGTTTTGGTTTGAATGAGCAGTTCTTC CASSQPRVATSGGFGLNEQFF
TRBJ2-1 few TRBV6-5 TRBD2 TGTGCCAGCAGCCCCCTGGGGAGGGGCTACAATGAGCAGTTCTTC CASSPLGRGYNEQFF
TRBJ2-3 NA TRBV20-1 NA TGCAGTGCTAGTACTAAAACAGATACGCAGTATTTT CSASTKTDTQYF
TRBJ2-7 NA TRBV4-2 NA TGTGCCAGCAGCCAAGAATCAAGGACTGCGACCTACGAGCAGTACTTC CASSQESRTATYEQYF
TRBJ2-3 few TRBV4-2 NA TGTGCCAGCAGGAACCAACCAGATACGCAGTATTTT CASRNQPDTQYF
TRBJ1-2 NA TRBV6-2/TRBV6-3 NA TGTGCCAGCAGGGAAACCCCGAGGAACTACTATGGCTACACCTTC CASRETPRNYYGYTF
TRBJ2-5 NA TRBV20-1 NA TGCAGTGCTGTGTACAGGCTGGGCCCCCAAGAGACCCAGTACTTC CSAVYRLGPQETQYF
TRBJ1-2 NA TRBV5-5 NA TGTGCCAGCAGCCATGACAGGTTTGGCCTCTATGGCTACACCTTC CASSHDRFGLYGYTF
TRBJ2-3 NA TRBV7-2 NA TGTGCCAGCAGCTTCAGTAGTACGCAGTATTTT CASSFSSTQYF
TRBJ1-2 few TRBV4-2 NA TGTGCCAGCAGCCAAGATAGGGTCGTGGCTAACTATGGCTACACCTTC CASSQDRVVANYGYTF
TRBJ2-1 few TRBV4-3 NA TGCGCCAGCAGCCAAGAAGGGGCGGGCGATGAGCAGTTCTTC CASSQEGAGDEQFF
TRBJ2-6 NA TRBV28 TRBD2 TGTGCCCTCAGGGAGGGTTCTGGGGCCAACGTCCTGACTTTC CALREGSGANVLTF
TRBJ1-2 NA TRBV6-6 NA TGTGCCAGCATATCAGGGACCTATGGCTACACCTTC CASISGTYGYTF
TRBJ2-5 few TRBV9 TRBD1 TGTGCCAGCAGCTTCGGACAGGGGGCAGCAGAGACCCAGTACTTC CASSFGQGAAETQYF
TRBJ2-6 NA TRBV4-2 TRBD2 TGTGCCAGCAGCCATGGGGGGGGTGCCTCTGGGGCCAACGTCCTGACTTTC CASSHGGGASGANVLTF
TRBJ2-1 few TRBV20-1 NA TGCAGTGCTAGGACTCTTGGGGGATACAATGAGCAGTTCTTC CSARTLGGYNEQFF
TRBJ2-3 few TRBV10-3 NA TGTGCCATCAAAAGCCTGGACATACTCACAGATACGCAGTATTTT CAIKSLDILTDTQYF
TRBJ1-4 once TRBV6-6 NA TGTGCCAGCAGCTCAGGGTTGGCTAATGAAAAACTGTTTTTT CASSSGLANEKLFF
TRBJ2-7 once TRBV11-2 TRBD1 TGTGCCAGCAGCCCGAATACCGGGACAGGTGGCTGTGAGCAGTACTTC CASSPNTGTGGCEQYF
TRBJ2-7 few TRBV6-2/TRBV6-3 TRBD2 TGTGCCAGCAGTTACTCGAGAACTAGCGGGGGGACCTACGAGCAGTACTTC CASSYSRTSGGTYEQYF